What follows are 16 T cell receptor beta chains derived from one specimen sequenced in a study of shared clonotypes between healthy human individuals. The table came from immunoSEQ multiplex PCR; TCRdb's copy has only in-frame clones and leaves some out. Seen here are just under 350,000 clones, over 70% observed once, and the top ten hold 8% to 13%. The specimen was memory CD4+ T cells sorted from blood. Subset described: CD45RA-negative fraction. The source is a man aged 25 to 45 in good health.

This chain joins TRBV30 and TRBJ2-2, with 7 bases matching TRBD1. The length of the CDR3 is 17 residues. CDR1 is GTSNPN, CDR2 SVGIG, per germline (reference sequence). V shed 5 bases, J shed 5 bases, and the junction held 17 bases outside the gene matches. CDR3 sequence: CAWAADRPKPRTGELFF. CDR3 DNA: TGTGCCTGGGCAGCGGACAGGCCAAAACCAAGAACCGGGGAGCTGTTTTTT.

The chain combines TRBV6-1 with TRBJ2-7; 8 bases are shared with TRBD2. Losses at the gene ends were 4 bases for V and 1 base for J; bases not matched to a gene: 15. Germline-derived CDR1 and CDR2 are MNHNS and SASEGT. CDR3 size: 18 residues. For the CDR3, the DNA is TGTGCCAGCAGTGGCTCCCCCGGACTAGCCCTATGGTCCTACGAGCAGTACTTC. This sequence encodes CASSGSPGLALWSYEQYF.

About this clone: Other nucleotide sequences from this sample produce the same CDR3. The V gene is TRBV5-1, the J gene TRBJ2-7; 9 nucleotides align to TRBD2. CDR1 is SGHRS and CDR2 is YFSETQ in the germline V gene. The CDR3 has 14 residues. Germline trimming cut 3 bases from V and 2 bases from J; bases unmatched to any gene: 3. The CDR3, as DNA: TGCGCCAGCAGCTCGACTAGCGGAGCCTACGAGCAGTACTTC. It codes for CASSSTSGAYEQYF.

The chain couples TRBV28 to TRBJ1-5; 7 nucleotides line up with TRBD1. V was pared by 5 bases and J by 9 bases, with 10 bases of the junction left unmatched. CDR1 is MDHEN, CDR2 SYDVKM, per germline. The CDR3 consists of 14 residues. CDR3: CASSRDRAQGPQHF. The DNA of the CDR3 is TGTGCCAGCAGTCGAGACAGGGCCCAGGGGCCCCAGCATTTT. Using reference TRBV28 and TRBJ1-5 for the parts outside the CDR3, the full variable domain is DVKVTQSSRYLVKRTGEKVFLECVQDMDHENMFWYRQDPGLGLRLIYFSYDVKMKEKGDIPEGYSVSREKKERFSLILESASTNQTSMYLCASSRDRAQGPQHFGDGTRLSIL.

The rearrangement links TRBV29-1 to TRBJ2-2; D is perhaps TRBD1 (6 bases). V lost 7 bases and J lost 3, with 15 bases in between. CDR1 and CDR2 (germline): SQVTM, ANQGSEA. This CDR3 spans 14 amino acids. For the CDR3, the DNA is TGCAGCGCCGGAACAGGGTCTGACACCGGGGAGCTGTTTTTT. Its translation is CSAGTGSDTGELFF.

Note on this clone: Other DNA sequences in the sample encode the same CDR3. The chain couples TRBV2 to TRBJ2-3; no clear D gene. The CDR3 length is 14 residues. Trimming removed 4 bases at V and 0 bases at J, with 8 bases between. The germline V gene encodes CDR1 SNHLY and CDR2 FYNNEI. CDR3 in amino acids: CASSVRTSTDTQYF. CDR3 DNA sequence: TGTGCCAGCAGTGTCAGAACTAGCACAGATACGCAGTATTTT.

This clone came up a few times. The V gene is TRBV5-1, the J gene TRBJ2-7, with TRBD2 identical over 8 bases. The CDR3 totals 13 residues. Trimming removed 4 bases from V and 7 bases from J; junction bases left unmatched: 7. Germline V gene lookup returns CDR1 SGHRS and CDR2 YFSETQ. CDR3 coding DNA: TGCGCCAGCAGCCCGGGGACTAGGCGAGAGCAGTACTTC. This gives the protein CASSPGTRREQYF.

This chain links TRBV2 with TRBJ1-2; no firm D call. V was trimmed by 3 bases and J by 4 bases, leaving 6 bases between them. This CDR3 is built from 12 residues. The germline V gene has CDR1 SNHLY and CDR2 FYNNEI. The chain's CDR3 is CASSDSSYGYTF. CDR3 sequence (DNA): TGTGCCAGCAGTGACAGCTCCTATGGCTACACCTTC.

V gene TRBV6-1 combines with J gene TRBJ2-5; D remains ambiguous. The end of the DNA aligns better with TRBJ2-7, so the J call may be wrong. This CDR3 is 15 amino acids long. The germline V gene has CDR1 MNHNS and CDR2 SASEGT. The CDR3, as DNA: TGTGCCAGCAGTGAAGGGTCATTTCCGGACTACGAGCAGTACTTC. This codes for CASSEGSFPDYEQYF.

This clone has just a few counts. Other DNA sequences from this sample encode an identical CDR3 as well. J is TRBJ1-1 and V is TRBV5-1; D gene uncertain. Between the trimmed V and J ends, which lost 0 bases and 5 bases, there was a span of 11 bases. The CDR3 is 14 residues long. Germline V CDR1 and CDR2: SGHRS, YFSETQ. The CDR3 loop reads CASSLEGVVTEAFF. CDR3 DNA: TGCGCCAGCAGCTTGGAGGGTGTTGTAACTGAAGCTTTCTTT. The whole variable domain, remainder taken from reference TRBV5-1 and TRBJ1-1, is KAGVTQTPRYLIKTRGQQVTLSCSPISGHRSVSWYQQTPGQGLQFLFEYFSETQRNKGNFPGRFSGRQFSNSRSEMNVSTLELGDSALYLCASSLEGVVTEAFFGQGTRLTVV.

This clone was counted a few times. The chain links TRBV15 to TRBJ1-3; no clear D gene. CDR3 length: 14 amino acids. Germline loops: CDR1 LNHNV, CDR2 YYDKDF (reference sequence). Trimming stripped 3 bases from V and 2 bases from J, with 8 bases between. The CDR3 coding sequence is TGTGCCACCAGCAGGACTAACACTGGAAACACCATATATTTT. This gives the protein CATSRTNTGNTIYF.

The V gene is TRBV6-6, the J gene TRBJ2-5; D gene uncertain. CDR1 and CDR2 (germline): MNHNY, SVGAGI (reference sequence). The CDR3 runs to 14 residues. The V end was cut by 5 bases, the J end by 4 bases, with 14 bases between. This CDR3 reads CASSLGRTLETQYF. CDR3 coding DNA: TGTGCCAGCAGTCTGGGTAGAACTTTAGAGACCCAGTACTTC.

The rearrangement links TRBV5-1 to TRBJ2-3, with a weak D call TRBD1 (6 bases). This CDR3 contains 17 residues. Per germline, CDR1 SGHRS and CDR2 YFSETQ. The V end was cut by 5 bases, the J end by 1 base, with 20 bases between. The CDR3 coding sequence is TGCGCCAGCAGGTACCCAGGGCAGGGGTTTGGCACAGATACGCAGTATTTT. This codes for CASRYPGQGFGTDTQYF.

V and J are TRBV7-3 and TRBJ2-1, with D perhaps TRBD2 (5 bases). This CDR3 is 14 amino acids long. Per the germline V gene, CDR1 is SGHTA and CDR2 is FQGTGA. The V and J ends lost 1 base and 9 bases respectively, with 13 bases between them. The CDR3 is CASSLKRQGSEQFF. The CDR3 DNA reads TGTGCCAGCAGCTTAAAGCGGCAAGGAAGTGAGCAGTTCTTC.

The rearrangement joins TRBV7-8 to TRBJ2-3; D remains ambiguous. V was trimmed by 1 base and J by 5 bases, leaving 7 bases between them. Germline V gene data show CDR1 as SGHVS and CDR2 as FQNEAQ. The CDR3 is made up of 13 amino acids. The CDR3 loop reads CASSLDLGDTQYF. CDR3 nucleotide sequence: TGTGCCAGCAGCTTAGATTTAGGAGATACGCAGTATTTT.

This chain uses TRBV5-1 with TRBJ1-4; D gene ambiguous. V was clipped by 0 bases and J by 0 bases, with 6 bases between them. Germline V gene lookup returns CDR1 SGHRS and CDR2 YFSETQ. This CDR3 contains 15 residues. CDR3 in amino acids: CASSLGVATNEKLFF. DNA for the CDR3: TGCGCCAGCAGCTTGGGCGTTGCAACTAATGAAAAACTGTTTTTT.